Following are 6 T cell receptor beta chains from one sample sequenced in a study of T cell responses to AZD1222 COVID-19 vaccine. Assay used: immunoSEQ multiplex PCR; TCRdb lists only in-frame clones, some missing. The sample gives approximately 150,000 clones, 89% of which show up once; approximately 5.1% is in the top ten. The material was peripheral blood, obtained on day 0 of AZD1222 vaccination. The receptors were gathered from an adult in good health.

V gene TRBV10-3 combines with J gene TRBJ1-1; TRBD1 aligns across 8 bases. J was trimmed by 3 bases and V by 6 bases; bases with no gene match: 6. Germline CDR1 and CDR2: ENHRY and SYGVKD. The CDR3 spans 14 residues. Here the CDR3 reads CAISDRGMYTEAFF. The CDR3 bases are TGTGCCATCAGCGACAGGGGAATGTACACTGAAGCTTTCTTT.

The chain uses TRBV14 and TRBJ2-7; D gene ambiguous. The CDR3 consists of 13 residues. Germline assignment: CDR1 SGHDN and CDR2 FVKESK. V was clipped by 3 bases and J by 4 bases, with 10 bases between them. CDR3 in amino acids: CASSQTRIYEQYF. The CDR3 DNA follows: TGTGCCAGCAGCCAGACAAGGATATACGAGCAGTACTTC.

This sequence joins TRBV19 and TRBJ2-1, with TRBD2 identical over 10 bases. The ends lost 5 bases at V and 9 bases at J; junction bases unmatched: 10. Germline CDR1 and CDR2: LNHDA and SQIVND (reference sequence). The CDR3 extends over 15 amino acids. In DNA form, the CDR3 reads TGTGCCAGTAGTCAGCCTAGCGGGAGTACTGGTGAGCAGTTCTTC. Encoded protein: CASSQPSGSTGEQFF.

V usage is TRBV2 and J usage is TRBJ1-1, with D possibly being TRBD1 (6 bases). The germline gives CDR1 SNHLY, CDR2 FYNNEI. CDR3 length equals 13 residues. The germline V and J ends were trimmed by 9 bases and 2 bases, with 13 bases remaining between them. This CDR3 is CASSPGHNTEAFF. The DNA of the CDR3 is TGTGCCAGTTCCCCGGGACACAACACTGAAGCTTTCTTT.

V gene TRBV28 combines with J gene TRBJ1-1; D might be TRBD1 (6 bases). This CDR3 is built from 11 residues. V lost 5 bases to trimming and J lost 11 bases, with 12 bases between them. Germline V gene lookup returns CDR1 MDHEN and CDR2 SYDVKM. CDR3 bases: TGTGCCAGCAGTCCTTGGGGGCGGGCTTTCTTT. The encoded protein is CASSPWGRAFF.

The chain recombines TRBV28 with TRBJ1-6, with D tentatively TRBD1 (6 bases). Between the trimmed V and J ends, which lost 6 bases and 4 bases, there was a span of 16 bases. This CDR3 comprises 16 residues. Germline V lookup: CDR1 MDHEN, CDR2 SYDVKM. CDR3 loop: CASSSTGRGYNSPLHF. DNA for the CDR3: TGTGCCAGCAGCTCTACAGGGAGGGGGTATAATTCACCCCTCCACTTT.